This is a list of T cell receptor beta chains from one sample in a study of shared clonotypes between healthy human individuals. Data came from immunoSEQ multiplex PCR; TCRdb stores just in-frame clones and leaves some out. This table has roughly 2,500,000 clones, approximately 94% appearing once. Sequenced material: naive CD4+ T cells from PBMCs. All receptors come from a man aged 18-30 years in good health. Some clones in this sample may be carry-over from other donors' samples. CDR3s include the opening cysteine and the closing phenylalanine or tryptophan. Fields, in order: D gene, clone size, J gene, V gene, CDR3 DNA, CDR3 protein. The D gene is left open where the match is weak. Where a row states a size, it is once, few, many or the class of an expanded clone; other rows omit it.

D gene: TRBD1; clone size: -; J gene: TRBJ1-2; V gene: TRBV28; CDR3 DNA: TGTGCCAGCAGTTTAGGTAGGGGGCGGTTGGGTGCAGATGGCTACACCTTC; CDR3 protein: CASSLGRGRLGADGYTF
D gene: TRBD1; clone size: -; J gene: TRBJ2-7; V gene: TRBV5-4; CDR3 DNA: TGTGCCAGCAGCCTGCGGACAGGGCGGCGGGATGACTACGAGCAGTACTTC; CDR3 protein: CASSLRTGRRDDYEQYF
D gene: -; clone size: -; J gene: TRBJ2-1; V gene: TRBV5-6; CDR3 DNA: TGTGCCAGCAGCTTAGTTGATGAGCAGTTCTTC; CDR3 protein: CASSLVDEQFF
D gene: -; clone size: -; J gene: TRBJ2-7; V gene: TRBV28; CDR3 DNA: TGTGCCAGCAGTTTTAGGGAAAACTACGAGCAGTACTTC; CDR3 protein: CASSFRENYEQYF
D gene: -; clone size: -; J gene: TRBJ2-4; V gene: TRBV9; CDR3 DNA: TGTGCCAGCAGCCGAGCAGGGATAAACATTCAGTACTTC; CDR3 protein: CASSRAGINIQYF
D gene: -; clone size: once; J gene: TRBJ2-1; V gene: TRBV7-3; CDR3 DNA: TGTGCCAGCAGCTTCGACGAGTGGAATGAGCAGTTCTTC; CDR3 protein: CASSFDEWNEQFF
D gene: -; clone size: -; J gene: TRBJ1-4; V gene: TRBV7-8; CDR3 DNA: TGTGCCAGCAGCCTATGGTCCGGGACTGGAAATGAAAAACTGTTTTTT; CDR3 protein: CASSLWSGTGNEKLFF
D gene: TRBD2; clone size: -; J gene: TRBJ2-1; V gene: TRBV4-1; CDR3 DNA: TGCGCCAGCAGCCAAGATCGGCTAGCGGGGGGGCGGGGGACGGATGAGCAGTTCTTC; CDR3 protein: CASSQDRLAGGRGTDEQFF
D gene: -; clone size: -; J gene: TRBJ2-3; V gene: TRBV21-1; CDR3 DNA: TGTGCCAGCAGTACGGGCCGGGGGCCTAGCACAGATACGCAGTATTTT; CDR3 protein: CASSTGRGPSTDTQYF
D gene: TRBD1; clone size: -; J gene: TRBJ2-5; V gene: TRBV5-1; CDR3 DNA: TGCGCCAGCAGCCGGGGACAGGGTCAGACCCAGTACTTC; CDR3 protein: CASSRGQGQTQYF
D gene: -; clone size: -; J gene: TRBJ1-6; V gene: TRBV7-9; CDR3 DNA: TGTGCCAGCAGCTTAGCGATGGCGGATAATTCACCCCTCCACTTT; CDR3 protein: CASSLAMADNSPLHF
D gene: -; clone size: few; J gene: TRBJ1-2; V gene: TRBV28; CDR3 DNA: TGTGCCAGCAGTTTATCCGGGGCCTATGGCTACACCTTC; CDR3 protein: CASSLSGAYGYTF
D gene: -; clone size: -; J gene: TRBJ2-7; V gene: TRBV9; CDR3 DNA: TGTGCCAGCAGCCCACACAGGCTTTCCTCCTACGAGCAGTACTTC; CDR3 protein: CASSPHRLSSYEQYF
D gene: TRBD2; clone size: -; J gene: TRBJ2-7; V gene: TRBV7-9; CDR3 DNA: TGTGCCAGCAGCCAAACTTCGATTATTACTAGCGGGGAGCAGTACTTC; CDR3 protein: CASSQTSIITSGEQYF
D gene: -; clone size: -; J gene: TRBJ1-2; V gene: TRBV18; CDR3 DNA: TGTGCCAGCTCGCCCAACGGGACCCCGGGAGGCTACACCTTC; CDR3 protein: CASSPNGTPGGYTF
D gene: TRBD2; clone size: once; J gene: TRBJ2-1; V gene: TRBV7-9; CDR3 DNA: TGTGCCAGCAGCTTAGTGGCTCTAGCGGGTTATAGCTCCTACAATGAGCAGTTCTTC; CDR3 protein: CASSLVALAGYSSYNEQFF
D gene: TRBD2; clone size: -; J gene: TRBJ2-3; V gene: TRBV4-3; CDR3 DNA: TGCGCCAGCAGCCGAGGGACTAGCGCTCGCCGAGGGGGCACAGATACGCAGTATTTT; CDR3 protein: CASSRGTSARRGGTDTQYF
D gene: TRBD1; clone size: -; J gene: TRBJ2-7; V gene: TRBV5-5; CDR3 DNA: TGTGCCAGCATCCGGACAGGTACCTACGAGCAGTACTTC; CDR3 protein: CASIRTGTYEQYF
D gene: -; clone size: -; J gene: TRBJ2-7; V gene: TRBV18; CDR3 DNA: TGTGCCAGCCGAATAAGTGGGGTAAACTACGAGCAGTACTTC; CDR3 protein: CASRISGVNYEQYF
D gene: TRBD2; clone size: -; J gene: TRBJ2-3; V gene: TRBV6-1; CDR3 DNA: TGTGCCAGCAGTGAAGTATTCAGCGGGGTCACAGATACGCAGTATTTT; CDR3 protein: CASSEVFSGVTDTQYF
D gene: -; clone size: -; J gene: TRBJ2-1; V gene: TRBV10-1; CDR3 DNA: TGCGCCAGCAGTGAGTCGAGGAGCTCCTATAACAATGAGCAGTTCTTC; CDR3 protein: CASSESRSSYNNEQFF
D gene: TRBD2; clone size: -; J gene: TRBJ2-5; V gene: TRBV28; CDR3 DNA: TGTGCCAGCAGTGATAGCGGGAGGGGTCAAGAGACCCAGTACTTC; CDR3 protein: CASSDSGRGQETQYF
D gene: TRBD1; clone size: -; J gene: TRBJ2-5; V gene: TRBV7-8; CDR3 DNA: TGTGCCAGCAGCTTAAGGGGACAGGGGTGGGGAGAGACCCAGTACTTC; CDR3 protein: CASSLRGQGWGETQYF
D gene: -; clone size: -; J gene: TRBJ2-7; V gene: TRBV11-1; CDR3 DNA: TGTGCCAGCAGCTTAGAGGGCTACGAGCAGTACTTC; CDR3 protein: CASSLEGYEQYF
D gene: -; clone size: -; J gene: TRBJ2-3; V gene: TRBV7-9; CDR3 DNA: TGTGCCAGCAGCTTAGGGACCGACAGCACAGATACGCAGTATTTT; CDR3 protein: CASSLGTDSTDTQYF
D gene: -; clone size: once; J gene: TRBJ2-1; V gene: TRBV18; CDR3 DNA: TGTGCCAGCTCACCTCGGGCTACCGGCAATGAGCAGTTCTTC; CDR3 protein: CASSPRATGNEQFF
D gene: -; clone size: -; J gene: TRBJ2-5; V gene: TRBV11-2; CDR3 DNA: TGTGCCAGCAGCTTAGATCTGAGTTCCAGGAGAGAGACCCAGTACTTC; CDR3 protein: CASSLDLSSRRETQYF
D gene: -; clone size: -; J gene: TRBJ2-3; V gene: TRBV6-1; CDR3 DNA: TGTGCCAGCAGTGAAAGCCCCAAATTTCGAGATACGCAGTATTTT; CDR3 protein: CASSESPKFRDTQYF
D gene: -; clone size: -; J gene: TRBJ2-6; V gene: TRBV9; CDR3 DNA: TGTGCCAGCAGCGTACTACCCTCTGGGGCCAACGTCCTGACTTTC; CDR3 protein: CASSVLPSGANVLTF
D gene: TRBD2; clone size: -; J gene: TRBJ2-3; V gene: TRBV9; CDR3 DNA: TGTGCCAGCAGCTCCCGTGGGCTAGCGGGAGTGGGAACAGATACGCAGTATTTT; CDR3 protein: CASSSRGLAGVGTDTQYF
D gene: -; clone size: once; J gene: TRBJ2-5; V gene: TRBV28; CDR3 DNA: TGTGCCAGCAGTTTTGTCGGGACCCAGTACTTC; CDR3 protein: CASSFVGTQYF
D gene: TRBD1; clone size: -; J gene: TRBJ2-5; V gene: TRBV9; CDR3 DNA: TGTGCCAGCAGCATTTCCGGGACAGGGAGAGAGACCCAGTACTTC; CDR3 protein: CASSISGTGRETQYF
D gene: TRBD1; clone size: -; J gene: TRBJ2-3; V gene: TRBV29-1; CDR3 DNA: TGCAGCGTTGGCCGAACAGGGGACACAGATACGCAGTATTTT; CDR3 protein: CSVGRTGDTDTQYF
D gene: -; clone size: -; J gene: TRBJ1-2; V gene: TRBV9; CDR3 DNA: TGTGCCAGCAGCGTAGTGGGGGGTTCTGGCTACACCTTC; CDR3 protein: CASSVVGGSGYTF
D gene: TRBD1; clone size: -; J gene: TRBJ1-1; V gene: TRBV11-2; CDR3 DNA: TGTGCCAGCAGCTCCCGACAGGGGATGACTGAAGCTTTCTTT; CDR3 protein: CASSSRQGMTEAFF
D gene: -; clone size: -; J gene: TRBJ2-2; V gene: TRBV7-9; CDR3 DNA: TGTGCCAGCAGCGATACTAGTCCCGGGGAGCTGTTTTTT; CDR3 protein: CASSDTSPGELFF
D gene: TRBD1; clone size: -; J gene: TRBJ1-2; V gene: TRBV7-3; CDR3 DNA: TGTGCCAGCAGCTCCCACCCCCTGCCGGGACAGGGGCCGTACACCTTC; CDR3 protein: CASSSHPLPGQGPYTF
D gene: TRBD1; clone size: once; J gene: TRBJ1-4; V gene: TRBV6-6; CDR3 DNA: TGTGCCAGCAGTTACTCGGGACAGAATGAAAAACTGTTTTTT; CDR3 protein: CASSYSGQNEKLFF
D gene: -; clone size: -; J gene: TRBJ1-5; V gene: TRBV4-1; CDR3 DNA: TGCGCCAGCAGCCAGGTGTGGGGGTTGGGTCAGCCCCAGCATTTT; CDR3 protein: CASSQVWGLGQPQHF
D gene: -; clone size: -; J gene: TRBJ2-5; V gene: TRBV4-1; CDR3 DNA: TGCGCCAGCAGCCAAGAGGTAACTACCCGAGAGACCCAGTACTTC; CDR3 protein: CASSQEVTTRETQYF
D gene: TRBD2; clone size: -; J gene: TRBJ2-2; V gene: TRBV9; CDR3 DNA: TGTGCCAGCAGCGCCCCCGGGGGGCTAGCGGGAGCATCCGGGGAGCTGTTTTTT; CDR3 protein: CASSAPGGLAGASGELFF
D gene: TRBD1; clone size: -; J gene: TRBJ1-5; V gene: TRBV19; CDR3 DNA: TGTGCCAGTAGTATTTGGGACAGGGAGCCATATAGCAATCAGCCCCAGCATTTT; CDR3 protein: CASSIWDREPYSNQPQHF
D gene: -; clone size: -; J gene: TRBJ2-7; V gene: TRBV10-3; CDR3 DNA: TGTGCCATCAAACCTCAGGGGGGCGAGCAGTACTTC; CDR3 protein: CAIKPQGGEQYF
D gene: -; clone size: -; J gene: TRBJ2-3; V gene: TRBV7-3; CDR3 DNA: TGTGCCAGCAGCAAATCTAGCACAGATACGCAGTATTTT; CDR3 protein: CASSKSSTDTQYF
D gene: TRBD2; clone size: -; J gene: TRBJ2-1; V gene: TRBV30; CDR3 DNA: TGTGCCTGGAGCCTAGCGGGAGGGTACAATGAGCAGTTCTTC; CDR3 protein: CAWSLAGGYNEQFF
D gene: TRBD1; clone size: -; J gene: TRBJ1-2; V gene: TRBV30; CDR3 DNA: TGTGCCTGGAAACGCGTGACAGGGGTGGGAGGCTACACCTTC; CDR3 protein: CAWKRVTGVGGYTF
D gene: -; clone size: -; J gene: TRBJ1-5; V gene: TRBV27; CDR3 DNA: TGTGCCAGCAGTTTAACCCGCAGGGGAGGTCAGCCCCAGCATTTT; CDR3 protein: CASSLTRRGGQPQHF